This T cell receptor beta chain derives from a study of T cell responses to AZD1222 COVID-19 vaccine listed by TCRdb under 2021. Turning to the overall study: TCR sequencing was performed for about 240 trial participants, of whom 207 were given two doses of AZD1222 and around 25 were given two doses of MenACWY control vaccine. Trial participants were enrolled by age into subgroups of 18-55, 56-69 and 70-plus years, and around 150, 28 and 57 TCR-sequenced participants, respectively, were included in these subgroups. What the study reported, not specific to this receptor: Reportedly, close to half of the unique spike-specific TCRs recognized epitopes lying outside the regions that are mutated in the B.1.351 and B.1.1.7 variants. Conclusions about previously exposed vaccinees are limited because only six or seven AZD1222 recipients were SARS-CoV-2 seropositive at baseline. Vaccine-associated CD4 TCRs spanned the whole spike protein, with dominant responses in regions 160-218 and 743-854. Because no day 14 peak-response samples were available, the repertoires could be characterized only after the peak T cell response. The 56-69-year group was small, and its depth increase did not reach significance, likely because of low power. Spike-specific TCR breadth and depth rose significantly after two AZD1222 doses compared with day 0 and with MenACWY recipients. Participants were mostly white British and included more females than males, and it was suggested by the authors that clonal diversity may have been underestimated.

On this clone: Its antigen is currently not known. Base-call qualities are not available, and no considerably larger clone is one nucleotide away.

The CDR3 regions of human TCRbeta chains were analyzed by immunosequencing. The paper's processing steps were these. Repertoire TCRs were matched against a reference library of SARS-CoV-2-specific TCRs generated with the MIRA antigen-specificity platform. Breadth was defined as the fraction of unique TCRs that were SARS-CoV-2-associated. Depth was defined as the fraction of total T cells that were SARS-CoV-2-associated. Using the MIRA data, every spike-specific TCR was mapped to the spike region that the TCR reacted to and assigned to either a CD4 or a CD8 class. Log10-transformed breadth and depth values were compared by one-way ANOVA with Sidak's multiple comparisons tests. TCRdb took over this immuneACCESS table, retaining in-frame rearrangements with V and J assigned. Such tables are incomplete; in checked studies, under half of the missing clones stem from an unresolved V gene, and the remainder is unexplained. From that table come the V and J calls and clone size; the DNA was used to work out D and trimming. Counted in this sample were over 95,000 clones; approximately 90% of them appeared once. The ten largest clones capture approximately 6.9% of the sample.

Interpreted using the paper, the time point label stands for: about 28 days (+/-7) after the second vaccine dose. Because spike-specific TCR depth and breadth did not differ between the two schedules, AZD1222 recipients who got a second dose at roughly 4 weeks were pooled with those who got a second dose at roughly 12 weeks. Samples from vaccinated people were obtained from the UK trials COV001 and COV002, which included a single-blind randomized controlled phase 2/3 trial of AZD1222 (ChAdOx1 nCoV-19) in healthy adults. For TCRbeta chain sequencing, PBMC samples from trial participants were taken at day 0 and at day 28 after the second dose. CDR1 and CDR2 are drawn from the germline V gene: SGHAT, FQNNGV. The CDR3 numbers 15 residues from cysteine through phenylalanine. Only CDR3 DNA is held: 45 bases, read in frame from base 1. Trimming at the junction amounts to 3 bases on V and 5 bases on J, and the germline ends lie 16 bases apart.

The TCR comes from an adult who received the AZD1222 COVID-19 vaccine. The sample consisted of peripheral blood, taken 28 days after the second AZD1222 dose. The rearrangement joined TRBV11-2 to TRBJ2-5, with the D call tentatively TRBD1 or TRBD2, each fitting 5 bases. DNA sequence: TGTGCCAGCAGCTTTCGGGGACCTACCAGGGAGACCCAGTACTTC. Its protein product is CASSFRGPTRETQYF.